A single sample is the source of the 27 T cell receptor beta chains below, sequenced in a study of shared clonotypes between healthy human individuals. Measured with immunoSEQ multiplex PCR; TCRdb has only the in-frame clones, and not every one. The sample carries 1.4 million to 1.5 million clones, roughly 96% recorded once. The sample consisted of naive CD4+ T cells sorted from blood. Regarding subset: CD45RA+ positively selected. These receptors originate from a man under 40 in good health.

Points on this clone: The same CDR3 can be traced to other DNA sequences in this sample. The V gene is TRBV27, the J gene TRBJ2-1, with D perhaps being TRBD1 or TRBD2 (5 bases each). The CDR3 has 12 residues. Germline CDR1 is MNHEY and CDR2 is SMNVEV (reference sequence). V was clipped by 8 bases and J by 2 bases, with 7 bases between them. DNA for the CDR3: TGTGCCAGCCAGGGACCCTACAATGAGCAGTTCTTC. Translating it yields CASQGPYNEQFF.

The chain carries TRBV11-3 and TRBJ2-1; 12 nucleotides align to TRBD2. The CDR3 extends over 19 amino acids. With 4 bases clipped from V and 0 bases from J, the junction kept 10 bases outside the gene matches. CDR1 and CDR2 from the germline V gene are SGHNT and YENEEA. The CDR3 is CASSSPGLAGESSYNEQFF. CDR3 nucleotide sequence: TGTGCCAGCAGCTCTCCGGGACTAGCGGGCGAGAGCTCCTACAATGAGCAGTTCTTC.

The chain recombines TRBV18 with TRBJ2-2; 11 positions match TRBD1. From germline, CDR1 is KGHSH and CDR2 LQKENI. The CDR3 runs to 17 residues. With 5 bases clipped from V and 3 bases from J, the junction kept 8 bases outside the gene matches. The CDR3, as DNA: TGTGCCAGCTCAAAAATAGGACAGGGGGCCTACACCGGGGAGCTGTTTTTT. This gives the protein CASSKIGQGAYTGELFF. Looking up the rest from reference TRBV18 and TRBJ2-2 gives the full variable domain: NAGVMQNPRHLVRRRGQEARLRCSPMKGHSHVYWYRQLPEEGLKFMVYLQKENIIDESGMPKERFSAEFPKEGPSILRIQQVVRGDSAAYFCASSKIGQGAYTGELFFGEGSRLTVL.

V is TRBV5-1 and J is TRBJ2-3, with D possibly TRBD1 on 6 matching bases. The V and J ends lost 4 bases and 2 bases respectively, with 14 bases between them. The CDR3 runs 15 residues. Germline V CDR1 and CDR2: SGHRS, YFSETQ. This chain's CDR3 is CASSKQGIHTDTQYF. The CDR3 DNA sequence: TGCGCCAGCAGCAAACAGGGAATTCACACAGATACGCAGTATTTT.

The rearrangement links TRBV19 to TRBJ2-2; D is possibly TRBD1 (5 bases). The CDR3 is made up of 16 amino acids. Trimming took 5 bases from V and 4 from J, leaving 17 bases between them. The germline V gene has CDR1 LNHDA and CDR2 SQIVND (reference sequence). Here the CDR3 DNA reads TGTGCCAGTAGTCCCGACAGAGCCTTAGGCACCGGGGAGCTGTTTTTT. Protein: CASSPDRALGTGELFF.

V gene TRBV19 combines with J gene TRBJ1-5; D not certain. Germline loops: CDR1 LNHDA, CDR2 SQIVND (reference sequence). The V end lost 10 bases, the J end lost 10 bases, and 17 bases lay between the germline ends. The length of the CDR3 is 12 residues. In DNA form, the CDR3 reads TGTGCCACCTCCCTGGACCCGGGACCCCAGCATTTT. Protein product: CATSLDPGPQHF.

The V call is TRBV7-8, the J call TRBJ1-1; D remains unclear. Germline values: CDR1 SGHVS, CDR2 FQNEAQ. V was pared by 6 bases and J by 0 bases, with 14 bases between. CDR3 length equals 15 residues. CDR3 coding DNA: TGTGCCAGCAGTCGCAACCTACAAGTGAACACTGAAGCTTTCTTT. Translating gives CASSRNLQVNTEAFF.

The chain is built from TRBV5-4 and TRBJ2-7; 12 bases map to TRBD2. J lost 3 bases, V lost 0 bases, and 13 bases had no gene match. CDR1 and CDR2 (germline): SGHNT, YYREEE (reference sequence). The CDR3 runs to 19 residues. The CDR3 is CASSLVGLAGPGMRYEQYF. In nucleotides, the CDR3 is TGTGCCAGCAGCTTGGTTGGACTAGCGGGACCCGGCATGCGCTACGAGCAGTACTTC.

To note about this clone: Other nucleotide sequences from this sample produce the same CDR3. V and J are TRBV7-8 and TRBJ2-3; D call uncertain. The CDR3 is made up of 12 amino acids. V shed 1 base and J shed 4 bases, with 3 bases lying between them. Germline V CDR1 and CDR2: SGHVS, FQNEAQ. The CDR3 bases are TGTGCCAGCAGCTTAGGTCCAGATACGCAGTATTTT. Translating gives CASSLGPDTQYF.

The chain carries TRBV6-6 and TRBJ2-7; a possible D gene is TRBD1 (5 bases). The V end lost 6 bases, the J end lost 4 bases, and 10 bases lay between the germline ends. There are 12 residues in the CDR3. Germline lookup yields CDR1 MNHNY and CDR2 SVGAGI (reference sequence). CDR3 nucleotides: TGTGCCAGCAGCCAGGGAATATACGAGCAGTACTTC. It yields the protein CASSQGIYEQYF.

The chain is built from TRBV7-9 and TRBJ1-4, with D uncertain. The V end was cut by 5 bases, the J end by 0 bases, with 16 bases between. Germline loops: CDR1 SEHNR, CDR2 FQNEAQ (reference sequence). The CDR3 extends over 17 amino acids. The DNA of the CDR3 is TGTGCCAGCAGCACACAAACAGAGACCCCAACTAATGAAAAACTGTTTTTT. Its protein is CASSTQTETPTNEKLFF.

The J gene is TRBJ1-4, the V gene TRBV28, with 7 bases matching TRBD1. Trimming took 3 bases from V and 9 from J; bases not matched to a gene: 10. Germline CDR1 is MDHEN and CDR2 is SYDVKM. The CDR3 is made up of 15 amino acids. This CDR3 reads CASSFRGAVSKKLFF. The CDR3 DNA reads as TGTGCCAGCAGTTTCAGGGGGGCCGTCTCAAAAAAACTGTTTTTT. The full variable domain, its missing parts supplied by reference TRBV28 and TRBJ1-4, is DVKVTQSSRYLVKRTGEKVFLECVQDMDHENMFWYRQDPGLGLRLIYFSYDVKMKEKGDIPEGYSVSREKKERFSLILESASTNQTSMYLCASSFRGAVSKKLFFGSGTQLSVL.

This chain links TRBV14 with TRBJ2-3, with 7 bases matching TRBD2. Germline assignment: CDR1 SGHDN and CDR2 FVKESK. The CDR3 contains 16 residues. V trimming: 2 bases; J trimming: 2 bases; junction bases outside the gene matches: 7. This CDR3 reads CASSQRLLATTDTQYF. The CDR3 DNA follows: TGTGCCAGCAGCCAAAGATTACTAGCGACCACAGATACGCAGTATTTT.

The V call is TRBV5-1, the J call TRBJ1-3, with D uncertain. V dropped 0 bases and J dropped 3 bases, with 10 bases sitting between them. This CDR3 region has 15 residues. Germline lookup yields CDR1 SGHRS and CDR2 YFSETQ. The CDR3 coding sequence is TGCGCCAGCAGCTTGGATACCCCGCGTGGAAACACCATATATTTT. Residues: CASSLDTPRGNTIYF.

The rearrangement joins TRBV10-3 to TRBJ2-5; D gene unclear. Germline CDR1 ENHRY, CDR2 SYGVKD. V lost 4 bases and J 5 bases, leaving 11 bases between the germline ends. This CDR3 has 13 amino acids. CDR3 protein: CAISGSIGETQYF. CDR3 sequence (DNA): TGTGCCATCAGTGGTTCAATAGGCGAGACCCAGTACTTC.

V gene TRBV7-2 combines with J gene TRBJ1-1, with a tentative D call TRBD1 (5 bases). Germline loops: CDR1 SGHTA, CDR2 FQGNSA. Trimming pared 5 bases from V and 11 bases from J, leaving 18 bases between. This CDR3 spans 13 amino acids. CDR3 in DNA: TGTGCCAGCAGCGAACGATTCGGGACGGCCGCTTTCTTT. This encodes CASSERFGTAAFF. Combining the CDR3 with reference TRBV7-2 and TRBJ1-1 gives the whole variable domain GAGVSQSPSNKVTEKGKDVELRCDPISGHTALYWYRQSLGQGLEFLIYFQGNSAPDKSGLPSDRFSAERTGGSVSTLTIQRTQQEDSAVYLCASSERFGTAAFFGQGTRLTVV.

The CDR3 sequence: CASSQERVSSYEQYF. The CDR3 DNA follows: TGCGCCAGCAGCCAGGAGCGGGTAAGCTCCTACGAGCAGTACTTC. The chain links TRBV4-3 to TRBJ2-7, with D maybe TRBD2 (6 bases). The CDR3 sequence is 15 residues long. V gave up 3 bases and J gave up 0 bases, with 12 bases separating them. The germline CDR1 and CDR2 sequences are LGHNA and YSLEER.

The J gene is TRBJ2-2, the V gene TRBV6-1, with 7 bases lining up with TRBD2. The CDR3 totals 12 residues. Germline CDR1 is MNHNS and CDR2 is SASEGT. J was trimmed by 11 bases and V by 6 bases; bases with no gene match: 6. CDR3 protein: CASSRGELELFF. The DNA of the CDR3 is TGTGCCAGCAGCCGGGGGGAGTTAGAGCTGTTTTTT.

CDR3 region: CASSSPAPDGYTF. DNA for the CDR3: TGTGCCAGCAGCTCCCCCGCGCCGGATGGCTACACCTTC. The rearrangement links TRBV11-2 to TRBJ1-2, with D unresolved. There are 13 residues in the CDR3. V was shortened by 4 bases and J by 6 bases, with 12 bases between the two germline ends. CDR1 SGHAT and CDR2 FQNNGV come from the germline V gene.

This clone has just a few counts. The chain joins TRBV5-1 to TRBJ2-3; no clear D. From germline, CDR1 is SGHRS and CDR2 YFSETQ. Deletions cut 4 bases from V and 0 bases from J, with 6 bases between. The CDR3 has 13 residues. The CDR3, as DNA: TGCGCCAGCAGCACGGACAGCACAGATACGCAGTATTTT. As protein: CASSTDSTDTQYF.

The chain recombines TRBV6-6 with TRBJ1-2, with D uncertain. CDR1 MNHNY and CDR2 SVGAGI come from the germline V gene (reference sequence). CDR3 length equals 13 residues. The ends were cut back, 6 bases at V and 8 bases at J, with 16 bases in the middle. The CDR3 spells CASRRDGTNGYTF. CDR3 bases: TGTGCCAGCAGACGCGACGGAACTAACGGCTACACCTTC.

V and J are TRBV15 and TRBJ2-7; TRBD1 agrees at 7 bases. Germline V gives CDR1 LNHNV, CDR2 YYDKDF (reference sequence). After removal of 0 bases from V and 3 bases from J, the junction contained 5 bases not matched to a gene. This CDR3 contains 15 residues. Here the CDR3 reads CATSRERGGNYEQYF. CDR3 coding DNA: TGTGCCACCAGCAGAGAACGAGGGGGCAACTACGAGCAGTACTTC.

The chain is built from TRBV30 and TRBJ1-5; no clear D. CDR3 length equals 17 residues. Trimming left V 0 bases short and J 0 bases short, with 15 bases between. The germline CDR1 and CDR2 sequences are GTSNPN and SVGIG (reference sequence). CDR3 in DNA: TGTGCCTGGAGTGTACGGGGAGTAGGGTATAGCAATCAGCCCCAGCATTTT. This codes for CAWSVRGVGYSNQPQHF.

As to this clone: Other DNA sequences within the sample encode an identical CDR3. The chain carries TRBV7-9 and TRBJ2-1, with 7 bases matching TRBD1. The V gene end was trimmed by 6 bases and the J gene end by 4 bases; junction bases not matched to a gene: 6. Germline loops: CDR1 SEHNR, CDR2 FQNEAQ (reference sequence). The CDR3 is made up of 14 amino acids. The CDR3 DNA follows: TGTGCCAGCAGTTACAGGGACAGTTACAATGAGCAGTTCTTC. This gives the protein CASSYRDSYNEQFF.

The chain employs TRBV27 and TRBJ2-7, with 9 positions matching TRBD1. The CDR3 totals 17 residues. With V trimmed by 7 bases and J by 3 bases, 16 bases remained unmatched. Germline V gene lookup returns CDR1 MNHEY and CDR2 SMNVEV (reference sequence). The CDR3 protein is CASNPGTGLPKGYEQYF. As DNA, the CDR3 is TGTGCCAGCAATCCCGGGACAGGGCTCCCTAAAGGCTACGAGCAGTACTTC.

The chain links TRBV28 to TRBJ2-7; 11 bases match TRBD1. The CDR3 covers 16 residues. Unmatched junction bases numbered 9, after V lost 4 bases and J lost 4 bases. The germline gives CDR1 MDHEN, CDR2 SYDVKM. In DNA form, the CDR3 reads TGTGCCAGCAGTTCACCGTCTGGACAGGGGGCATACGAGCAGTACTTC. Translated, it gives CASSSPSGQGAYEQYF.

Points on this clone: A read error may account for a junction end that differs from germline. The DNA of the CDR3 is TGTGCCAGCAGACAAGACGGACCCCTTTGGTACTTC. Its translation: CASRQDGPLWYF. The rearrangement joins TRBV14 to TRBJ2-5; unclear D gene. The CDR3 consists of 12 residues. Germline V gene data show CDR1 as SGHDN and CDR2 as FVKESK.